This T cell receptor (beta chain) came from a study of cytomegalovirus exposure and HLA in healthy donors. Study observations and caveats: Rarity held for most TCR sequences, but there were some public TCRs that occurred in many donors. Analyses of presence/absence relied on an assumption of roughly uniform sequencing depth across donors.

Worth noting for this clone: Its cognate antigen is unknown.

Germline CDR1 is LGHNA and CDR2 is YSLEER. With 1 base clipped from V and 3 bases from J, the junction kept 1 base outside the gene matches. The CDR3 has 15 amino acids. With 60 Vbeta and 13 Jbeta primers, the PCR was carried out. TCRdb keeps only in-frame clones here, not all; method: immunoSEQ multiplex PCR. The sample has about 180,000 clones, 75% to 85% seen once. The J gene is TRBJ2-1, the V gene TRBV4-3; 9 nucleotides align to TRBD1. The TCR sequence derives from a woman under 40 in good health and CMV-seropositive. Sequencing was done on a sample of PBMCs. This chain's CDR3 is CASSQGQGGYNEQFF. CDR3 sequence (DNA): TGCGCCAGCAGCCAAGGACAGGGGGGCTACAATGAGCAGTTCTTC.